These 30 T cell receptor beta chains were sequenced from one sample in a study of cytomegalovirus exposure and HLA in healthy donors. PCR involved 60 Vbeta and 13 Jbeta primers. Profiling relied on immunoSEQ multiplex PCR, and the TCRdb table lists in-frame clones only, not all of them. Counted here are tens of thousands of clones, approximately 77% occurring once; the ten biggest clones make up less than 4.5%. Sequencing was done on a sample of PBMCs. These receptors originate from a man aged 25-45 years in good health and CMV-seronegative.

V and J are TRBV7-2 and TRBJ2-4; 8 positions agree with TRBD1. CDR1 is SGHTA, CDR2 FQGNSA, per germline. V was clipped by 7 bases and J by 8 bases; unmatched bases: 10. CDR3 length: 14 residues. CDR3 bases: TGTGCCAGCAATCCGGACAGGGATTTGGACATTCAGTACTTC. This sequence encodes CASNPDRDLDIQYF.

The rearrangement uses TRBV5-8 and TRBJ2-3; a weak D match, TRBD2 (5 bases). The CDR3 totals 14 residues. The germline V gene has CDR1 SGHTS and CDR2 YDEGEE. V was cut by 0 bases and J by 0 bases, with 5 bases left in between. The CDR3 here is CASSLGTSTDTQYF. The DNA of the CDR3 is TGTGCCAGCAGCTTGGGGACTAGCACAGATACGCAGTATTTT.

The chain couples TRBV5-1 to TRBJ1-4; D is undetermined. V was trimmed by 4 bases and J by 12 bases, leaving 16 bases between them. The V gene's germline CDR1 is SGHRS and CDR2 YFSETQ. The CDR3 totals 13 residues. CDR3 sequence reads: CASSEGPPAELFF. CDR3 in DNA: TGCGCCAGCAGCGAAGGCCCACCCGCGGAACTGTTTTTT.

This sequence joins TRBV19 and TRBJ1-5, with 8 positions matching TRBD1. CDR3 length equals 15 residues. Germline CDR1 LNHDA, CDR2 SQIVND (reference sequence). Trimming cost V 5 bases and J 6 bases; bases outside gene matches: 9. The CDR3 DNA is TGTGCCAGTAGTGGAGGACAGGGCCTCATTCAGCCCCAGCATTTT. Translation: CASSGGQGLIQPQHF.

V and J are TRBV7-2 and TRBJ1-1, with D perhaps TRBD1 (5 bases). The V gene's germline CDR1 is SGHTA and CDR2 FQGNSA. This CDR3 is 14 amino acids long. V lost 6 bases and J lost 7, with 18 bases in between. The CDR3 DNA reads TGTGCCAGCAGGACAGTAGTAAGGCGGGATGAAGCTTTCTTT. Its translation is CASRTVVRRDEAFF.

V is TRBV13 and J is TRBJ2-7; the match to TRBD2 covers 9 bases. Germline loops: CDR1 PRHDT, CDR2 FYEKMQ (reference sequence). The ends lost 5 bases at V and 3 bases at J; junction bases unmatched: 5. This CDR3 comprises 14 residues. For the CDR3, the DNA is TGTGCCAGCAGCCCCCTTAGCGGGGGCTACGAGCAGTACTTC. Encoded protein: CASSPLSGGYEQYF. The full variable domain, its missing parts supplied by reference TRBV13 and TRBJ2-7, is AAGVIQSPRHLIKEKRETATLKCYPIPRHDTVYWYQQGPGQDPQFLISFYEKMQSDKGSIPDRFSAQQFSDYHSELNMSSLELGDSALYFCASSPLSGGYEQYFGPGTRLTVT.

This clone has just one count. The J gene is TRBJ1-5, the V gene TRBV7-9, with D perhaps TRBD1 (6 bases). The CDR3 consists of 15 residues. Germline V CDR1 and CDR2: SEHNR, FQNEAQ (reference sequence). With 3 bases removed from V and 5 bases from J, the gap between germline ends came to 14 bases. In DNA form, the CDR3 reads TGTGCCAGCAGCTTGTACGGGACACGGGATCAGCCCCAGCATTTT. This codes for CASSLYGTRDQPQHF.

The V gene is TRBV2, the J gene TRBJ2-1; a weak D match, TRBD1 (6 bases). The CDR3 extends over 14 amino acids. Germline CDR1 and CDR2: SNHLY and FYNNEI. V gave up 6 bases and J gave up 7 bases, with 16 bases separating them. Here the CDR3 reads CASSGQGKGNEQFF. The CDR3 region has the DNA TGTGCCAGCAGCGGCCAGGGGAAGGGAAATGAGCAGTTCTTC.

This clone was seen a single time. The genes are TRBV7-2 and TRBJ2-3, with 8 positions matching TRBD2. Germline CDR1 and CDR2: SGHTA and FQGNSA. CDR3 size: 16 residues. The V and J ends lost 6 bases and 0 bases, in that order; junction bases with no gene match: 8. For the CDR3, the DNA is TGTGCCAGCAGTTCTCCGGGACTAGTAAGCACAGATACGCAGTATTTT. Translation: CASSSPGLVSTDTQYF.

J is TRBJ2-2 and V is TRBV19, with a possible D match to TRBD2 (5 bases). V was cut by 5 bases and J by 6 bases, with 13 bases left in between. From germline, CDR1 is LNHDA and CDR2 SQIVND (reference sequence). This CDR3 contains 14 residues. The DNA of the CDR3 is TGTGCCAGTAGTCCCTCACTAGTTTCCGGGGAGCTGTTTTTT. This encodes CASSPSLVSGELFF. The full variable domain, rest sourced from reference TRBV19 and TRBJ2-2, is DGGITQSPKYLFRKEGQNVTLSCEQNLNHDAMYWYRQDPGQGLRLIYYSQIVNDFQKGDIAEGYSVSREKKESFPLTVTSAQKNPTAFYLCASSPSLVSGELFFGEGSRLTVL.

There are a few counts of this clone. The chain couples TRBV7-2 to TRBJ1-1; D remains ambiguous. The CDR3 covers 12 residues. Germline CDR1 reads SGHTA; CDR2 reads FQGNSA. Trimming stripped 1 base from V and 5 bases from J, with 5 bases between. CDR3 DNA sequence: TGTGCCAGCAGCTTAGGGAGGACTGAAGCTTTCTTT. It translates to CASSLGRTEAFF.

The chain is built from TRBV18 and TRBJ2-7, with a possible D match to TRBD1 (7 bases). The CDR3 runs to 14 residues. Trimming took off 3 bases at V and 6 bases at J, with 15 bases between the two ends. Germline V CDR1 and CDR2: KGHSH, LQKENI. In DNA, the CDR3 is TGTGCCAGCTCACCGTCGGAGGGGGCGATCGAGCAGTACTTC. Its translation is CASSPSEGAIEQYF.

This chain joins TRBV7-9 and TRBJ2-1, with a possible D match to TRBD1 (6 bases). The V gene lost 2 bases and the J gene lost 10 bases, with 15 bases spanning the gap. Germline V gives CDR1 SEHNR, CDR2 FQNEAQ (reference sequence). The CDR3 is 14 amino acids. The CDR3 loop reads CASSLYPGVVEQFF. The CDR3 DNA follows: TGTGCCAGCAGCTTATATCCAGGGGTTGTAGAGCAGTTCTTC.

This clone has only a few counts. This chain uses TRBV4-2 with TRBJ2-1, with D possibly TRBD1 on 5 matching bases. V lost 0 bases and J lost 0, with 9 bases in between. Germline CDR1 LGHNA, CDR2 YNFKEQ. The CDR3 length is 16 residues. The DNA of the CDR3 is TGTGCCAGCAGCCAAGAGGGGCAGAGCTCCTACAATGAGCAGTTCTTC. It is translated as CASSQEGQSSYNEQFF.

In regard to this clone: The same CDR3 is also encoded by other DNA sequences in this sample. The gene calls are TRBV7-7 and TRBJ2-7, with 9 bases that match TRBD1. Germline CDR1 is SSHAT and CDR2 is FNYEAQ (reference sequence). CDR3 size: 15 residues. V dropped 1 base and J dropped 3; count of bases not matched to a gene: 4. CDR3 sequence (DNA): TGTGCCAGCAGCTTAGAGGGACAGGGCTACTACGAGCAGTACTTC. It translates to CASSLEGQGYYEQYF.

The chain links TRBV5-6 to TRBJ2-3; the match to TRBD2 covers 10 bases. Germline V gene data show CDR1 as SGHDT and CDR2 as YYEEEE. Trimming took 4 bases from V and 3 from J; bases not matched to a gene: 8. CDR3 size: 16 residues. CDR3 loop: CASSPGAGGPTDTQYF. The CDR3 bases are TGTGCCAGCAGCCCCGGAGCGGGGGGGCCTACAGATACGCAGTATTTT.

The V and J genes are TRBV5-1 and TRBJ2-6; the D gene is possibly TRBD2 (6 bases). This CDR3 has 15 residues. The ends were cut back, 4 bases at V and 1 base at J, with 9 bases in the middle. Germline CDR1 SGHRS, CDR2 YFSETQ. The CDR3 nucleotides are TGCGCCAGCAGCCTGGGACTGTCTGGGGCCAACGTCCTGACTTTC. It translates to CASSLGLSGANVLTF.

V is TRBV5-1 and J is TRBJ2-7; 7 positions agree with TRBD1. This CDR3 spans 14 amino acids. Per the germline V gene, CDR1 is SGHRS and CDR2 is YFSETQ. Unmatched junction bases numbered 6, after V lost 4 bases and J lost 2 bases. As DNA, the CDR3 is TGCGCCAGCAGCCGTGACGGGACAGCCTACGAGCAGTACTTC. Translated: CASSRDGTAYEQYF.

This chain uses TRBV4-1 with TRBJ2-2, with D tentatively TRBD2 (6 bases). CDR1 and CDR2 from the germline V gene are MGHRA and YSYEKL. The CDR3 sequence is 16 residues long. V gave up 1 base and J gave up 6 bases, with 15 bases separating them. This chain's CDR3 is CASSQGGRRLAGELFF. As DNA, the CDR3 is TGCGCCAGCAGCCAAGGGGGGAGGAGGCTGGCCGGGGAGCTGTTTTTT.

This clone was seen once. One end of the junction varies from germline; a read error may be responsible. The chain couples TRBV7-9 to TRBJ2-1; TRBD2 aligns across 10 bases. This CDR3 is 16 amino acids long. Germline values: CDR1 SEHNR, CDR2 FQNEAQ (reference sequence). CDR3 loop: CSSSPGRTSGTNEQFF. The CDR3 DNA is TGTTCCAGCAGCCCGGGTCGAACTAGCGGGACCAATGAGCAGTTCTTC.

The V call is TRBV11-2, the J call TRBJ1-5, with no clear D. Per the germline V gene, CDR1 is SGHAT and CDR2 is FQNNGV. The CDR3 has 13 residues. V lost 0 bases, J lost 6 bases, and 6 bases lay in between. The CDR3 region is CASSLDYRQPQHF. The DNA for the CDR3 is TGTGCCAGCAGCTTAGATTATCGTCAGCCCCAGCATTTT.

The genes are TRBV27 and TRBJ1-1, with D tentatively TRBD1 (5 bases). The CDR3 has 14 amino acids. Trimming took off 2 bases at V and 5 bases at J, with 12 bases between the two ends. Germline lookup yields CDR1 MNHEY and CDR2 SMNVEV (reference sequence). The CDR3 bases are TGTGCCAGCAGTTTAACGGCAGGGAAGACTGAAGCTTTCTTT. It specifies CASSLTAGKTEAFF.

A few counts support this clone. The CDR3 spells CASSRKTGGSSPLHF. Written as DNA, the CDR3 is TGCGCCAGCAGCCGAAAGACAGGGGGCAGTTCACCCCTCCACTTT. The chain is built from TRBV10-2 and TRBJ1-6, with TRBD1 identical over 10 bases. Trimming at V came to 6 bases and at J to 9 bases, leaving 8 bases not matched to a gene. Germline loops: CDR1 WSHSY, CDR2 SAAADI. The CDR3 is 15 amino acids.

The rearrangement joins TRBV15 to TRBJ2-3, with TRBD1 identical over 7 bases. Looked up from germline, CDR1 is LNHNV and CDR2 is YYDKDF (reference sequence). The CDR3 spans 17 residues. The V gene end was trimmed by 0 bases and the J gene end by 0 bases; junction bases not matched to a gene: 6. CDR3 DNA: TGTGCCACCAGCAGAGATCGGGACAGCCTAAGCACAGATACGCAGTATTTT. Amino acids: CATSRDRDSLSTDTQYF.

This clone has only a few counts. J is TRBJ2-6 and V is TRBV25-1; 9 nucleotides match TRBD1. The germline V gene has CDR1 MGHDK and CDR2 SYGVNS. This CDR3 has 16 amino acids. V trimming: 5 bases; J trimming: 2 bases; junction bases outside the gene matches: 4. The CDR3, as DNA: TGTGCCAGCAGTCACACAGGGGGCGCTGGGGCCAACGTCCTGACTTTC. The encoded protein is CASSHTGGAGANVLTF.

The chain combines TRBV6-6 with TRBJ1-5; D is unresolved. The V and J ends lost 6 bases and 0 bases respectively, with 9 bases between them. Germline lookup yields CDR1 MNHNY and CDR2 SVGAGI (reference sequence). The CDR3 totals 14 residues. CDR3 sequence: CASSPTNSNQPQHF. CDR3 coding DNA: TGTGCCAGCAGCCCGACAAATAGCAATCAGCCCCAGCATTTT.

The chain joins TRBV27 to TRBJ2-1; 13 nucleotides match TRBD2. This CDR3 has 18 amino acids. Germline V gene data show CDR1 as MNHEY and CDR2 as SMNVEV (reference sequence). With 0 bases clipped from V and 5 bases from J, the junction kept 7 bases outside the gene matches. In nucleotides, the CDR3 is TGTGCCAGCAGTTTATCGGCACCCGGGACTAGCGGGAACAATGAGCAGTTCTTC. It is translated as CASSLSAPGTSGNNEQFF.

The J gene is TRBJ2-1, the V gene TRBV5-1; D is possibly TRBD1 (5 bases). Deletions cut 0 bases from V and 1 base from J, with 11 bases between. Germline CDR1 SGHRS, CDR2 YFSETQ. The length of the CDR3 is 16 residues. The CDR3 nucleotides are TGCGCCAGCAGCTTGGGACAGTTACTATCCTACAATGAGCAGTTCTTC. The encoded protein is CASSLGQLLSYNEQFF. Together with reference TRBV5-1 and TRBJ2-1, the CDR3 gives the full variable domain: KAGVTQTPRYLIKTRGQQVTLSCSPISGHRSVSWYQQTPGQGLQFLFEYFSETQRNKGNFPGRFSGRQFSNSRSEMNVSTLELGDSALYLCASSLGQLLSYNEQFFGPGTRLTVL.

The chain links TRBV2 to TRBJ1-2, with D possibly matching TRBD1 (6 bases). CDR3 size: 15 residues. Per the germline V gene, CDR1 is SNHLY and CDR2 is FYNNEI. V lost 6 bases and J 5 bases, leaving 19 bases between the germline ends. As DNA, the CDR3 is TGTGCCAGCAGGAACCCGCAGGGGCGAGAATATGGCTACACCTTC. It translates to CASRNPQGREYGYTF.

The chain recombines TRBV9 with TRBJ2-7, with 14 positions matching TRBD2. Germline CDR1 and CDR2: SGDLS and YYNGEE. The CDR3 is made up of 17 amino acids. V shed 0 bases, J shed 6 bases, and the junction held 8 bases outside the gene matches. The CDR3 is CASSVAVRTSGRFEQYF. CDR3 in DNA: TGTGCCAGCAGCGTAGCTGTAAGGACTAGCGGGAGGTTCGAGCAGTACTTC.